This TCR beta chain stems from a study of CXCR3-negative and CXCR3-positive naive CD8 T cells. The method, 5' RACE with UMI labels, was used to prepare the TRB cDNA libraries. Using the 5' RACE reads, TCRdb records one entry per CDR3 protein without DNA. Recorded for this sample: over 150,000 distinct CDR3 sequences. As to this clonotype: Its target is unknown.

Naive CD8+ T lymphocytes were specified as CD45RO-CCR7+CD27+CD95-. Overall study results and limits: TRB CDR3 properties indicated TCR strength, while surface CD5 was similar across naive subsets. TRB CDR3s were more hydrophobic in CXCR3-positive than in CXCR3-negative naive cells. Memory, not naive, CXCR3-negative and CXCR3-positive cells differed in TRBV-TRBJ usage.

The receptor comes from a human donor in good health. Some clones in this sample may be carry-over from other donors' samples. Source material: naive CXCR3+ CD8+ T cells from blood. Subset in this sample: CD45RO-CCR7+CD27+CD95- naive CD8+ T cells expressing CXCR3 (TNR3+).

CDR3 sequence reads: CASSLNRAPRILSEQYF. This chain uses TRBV12-3 or TRBV12-4 with TRBJ2-7; with no DNA, the TCRdb D assignment of TRBD2 cannot be verified. The length of the CDR3 is 17 residues.